This entry features one TCR beta chain sequence. No antigen is known for it. This sample stems from a study of cytotoxic CD8 clonotypes in ibrutinib-treated CLL. Study-wide context: Results showed roughly 25 partial and 2 complete responses; following median roughly 68 months, around 15 remained remitted, roughly 12 advanced. Study-level findings and limits: Relative to age-matched healthy donors, clonality at baseline was higher, and it tracked circulating CD8+ T-cell counts. Baseline levels were approached again at progression, after clonality had risen at ibrutinib response.

The data were produced by immunoSEQ multiplex PCR, yet TCRdb's version contains in-frame clones alone and is incomplete. The sample contains approximately 100,000 clones, 78% of which appear only once. The clonotype comes from a human donor with chronic lymphocytic leukemia. The sample in question was PBMCs, obtained after 12 months of ibrutinib treatment.

The CDR3 loop is CASSLSASSYEQYF. Written as DNA, the CDR3 is TGTGCCAGCAGCTTAAGCGCGAGCTCCTACGAGCAGTACTTC. The chain uses TRBV11-3 and TRBJ2-7; D is uncertain. In germline, CDR1 is SGHNT, CDR2 YENEEA. The CDR3 is 14 amino acids. Deletions cut 2 bases from V and 0 bases from J, with 8 bases between.